The clone carrying this TCR beta chain was seen ten or more times. Using immunoSEQ multiplex PCR, the repertoire was profiled, and TCRdb retains in-frame clones only, with some absent. The sample lists 200,000 to 250,000 clones; roughly 80% were seen once. This entry comes from a study of blood T cell repertoires in COVID-19. The CDR3 length is 13 residues. With 5 bases removed from V and 10 bases from J, the gap between germline ends came to 12 bases. Germline assignment: CDR1 SGHAT and CDR2 FQNNGV. This chain joins TRBV11-2 and TRBJ1-6, with D perhaps matching TRBD1 (5 bases). The clonotype comes from a woman aged 18-29 years with acute or convalescent COVID-19. Material for sequencing was peripheral blood. Written as DNA, the CDR3 is TGTGCCAGCAGCCGAGAGCAGGGCTCACCCCTCCACTTT. It codes for CASSREQGSPLHF.